The 12 T cell receptor delta chains in this list originate from one sample, sequenced in a study of gamma-delta T cells after stem cell transplantation. TCRdb re-called the RT-PCR reads through CATT. The data show about 15,000 delta-chain clones, with 9% to 9.5% seen just once and approximately 60% held by the top ten. Sample: gamma-delta T cells. The receptor set was obtained from a human donor. It is not recorded whose cells these are; they may come from a transplant donor.

This clone was recorded at least ten times. It differs at one base from a far larger clone, so likely a read error. Additional DNA sequences in this sample encode the identical CDR3. CDR3 residues: CACDTVGGPPYGTDKLIF. The CDR3 DNA is TGTGCCTGCGACACCGTTGGGGGTCCCCCCTATGGGACCGATAAACTCATCTTT. This chain uses TRDV2 with TRDJ1; tentative D call: TRDD3 (6 bases). CDR1 is GEAIGNYY and CDR2 is EKD in the germline V gene. The CDR3 contains 18 residues.

The table lists this clone with a few counts. TCRdb shows a much larger clone's protein in place of this DNA's translation, and the two differ at residue 15, likely through a read error; the protein shown is translated from the DNA. The V gene is TRDV2, the J gene TRDJ1; TRDD3 matches at 10 bases. V lost 0 bases and J lost 3; bases outside the gene matches: 18. This CDR3 region has 20 residues. Germline CDR1 and CDR2: GEAIGNYY and EKD. The CDR3 DNA reads as TGTGCCTGTGACACCGTATATGGGGGATACCGTGGGGAGTACCCCGATAAACTCATCTTT. This sequence encodes CACDTVYGGYRGEYPDKLIF.

Only a few counts were recorded for this clone. TCRdb's protein for this DNA is that of a much larger clone and differs from the translation at residue 15, likely a read error; the protein shown is the DNA translation. DNA for the CDR3: TGTGCCTGTGATCCGGTTAGCCTTCCCCGAGGGCTGGACGATGAACTCATCTTT. Encoded protein: CACDPVSLPRGLDDELIF. The chain uses TRDV2 and TRDJ1; TRDD2 might be the D (6 bases). Looked up from germline, CDR1 is GEAIGNYY and CDR2 is EKD. The length of the CDR3 is 18 residues.

Only a few counts were recorded for this clone. The protein given by TCRdb reflects a much larger clone and differs at residue 9 from this DNA's translation, likely from a read error; the protein shown is the DNA's translation. This rearrangement joins TRDV2 to TRDJ1; 8 bases fit TRDD3. V lost 3 bases, J lost 0 bases, and 8 bases stayed unmatched. The CDR3 sequence is 16 residues long. Germline CDR1 is GEAIGNYY and CDR2 is EKD. The CDR3 spells CACDLLGAPYTDKLIF. In DNA, the CDR3 is TGTGCCTGTGACTTACTGGGGGCCCCGTACACCGATAAACTCATCTTT.

This clone was detected ten times or more. At the DNA level, this CDR3 is encoded by other sequences in the same sample as well. CDR3 nucleotide sequence: TGTGCCTGTGACACTAGAACTTCTAGGGCTGGGGGCTCGTACACCGATAAACTCATCTTT. This sequence encodes CACDTRTSRAGGSYTDKLIF. The rearrangement joins TRDV2 to TRDJ1; 7 positions match TRDD3. The CDR3 sequence is 20 residues long. Germline CDR1 reads GEAIGNYY; CDR2 reads EKD. After removal of 1 base from V and 0 bases from J, the junction contained 19 bases not matched to a gene.

About this clone: TCRdb shows a much larger clone's protein in place of this DNA's translation, and the two differ at residue 5, likely through a read error; the protein shown is translated from the DNA. The chain has TRDV2 and TRDJ1, with 7 bases fitting TRDD3. CDR1 and CDR2 (germline): GEAIGNYY, EKD. The CDR3 totals 20 residues. Trimming took 3 bases from V and 3 from J; bases not matched to a gene: 24. The CDR3 DNA is TGTGCCTGTGACGCCGTTAGTCGGCGACTGGGGACGCTAATGGCCGATAAACTCATCTTT. This encodes CACDAVSRRLGTLMADKLIF.

This clone showed up many times. The TCRdb record carries a much larger clone's protein, which differs from this DNA's translation at residue 10; a read error is the likely cause, and the protein listed here is the DNA translation. The chain employs TRDV2 and TRDJ1, with 10 bases matching TRDD3. The CDR3 totals 18 residues. J lost 1 base, V lost 3 bases, and 13 bases had no gene match. Per germline, CDR1 GEAIGNYY and CDR2 EKD. CDR3 DNA sequence: TGTGCCTGTGACTCATTACTGGGGGATGCGCGTGTCACCGATAAACTCATCTTT. Amino acids: CACDSLLGDARVTDKLIF.

A remark on this clone: The amino acid sequence in TCRdb belongs to a much larger clone and departs from this DNA's translation at residue 10, likely a sequencing read error; the sequence shown is translated from the DNA. The chain carries TRDV2 and TRDJ1, with 9 bases matching TRDD3. Germline loops: CDR1 GEAIGNYY, CDR2 EKD. V dropped 1 base and J dropped 0; count of bases not matched to a gene: 11. The CDR3 is 18 amino acids. The CDR3 nucleotides read TGTGCCTGTGACACTTTGAACTGGGGGACTGAGTACACCGATAAACTCATCTTT. Encoded protein: CACDTLNWGTEYTDKLIF.

Remarks on this clone: It is likely a read error: a sequence one base away is far more abundant. The CDR3: CACDTIGSRPVDKLIF. Written as DNA, the CDR3 is TGTGCCTGTGACACAATTGGGTCCCGACCGGTCGATAAACTCATCTTT. The chain has TRDV3 and TRDJ1, with D hard to call. V lost 4 bases and J lost 4, with 25 bases in between. This CDR3 has 16 amino acids. CDR1 is TVYSNPD and CDR2 is GDNSRS in the germline V gene (reference sequence). The variable domain in full, with the rest retrieved from reference TRDV3 and TRDJ1, is CDKVTQSSPDQTVASGSEVVLLCTYDTVYSNPDLFWYRIRPDYSFQFVFYGDNSRSEGADFTQGRFSVKHILTQKAFHLVISPVRTEDSATYYCACDTIGSRPVDKLIFGKGTRVTVEP.

This clone turned up a few times. The protein TCRdb gives is from a much larger clone and does not agree with this DNA's translation at residue 9, likely a read error; the protein shown here comes from the DNA. V and J are TRDV2 and TRDJ1; 7 bases agree with TRDD3. Looked up from germline, CDR1 is GEAIGNYY and CDR2 is EKD. There are 20 residues in the CDR3. The trim removed 1 base at V and 0 bases at J, leaving 19 bases unmatched. CDR3 nucleotide sequence: TGTGCCTGTGACACTCTACCTTCTAAGGCTGGGGGCTCGTACACCGATAAACTCATCTTT. Encoded protein: CACDTLPSKAGGSYTDKLIF.

This clone was detected a few times. This DNA's translation and the protein TCRdb lists, from a much larger clone, do not match at residue 14, likely due to a read error; the protein shown is translated from the DNA. CDR3 sequence (DNA): TGTGCTCTTGGGGAAAGTGGTGGGTCCTACGGGGACTGGGGGGCCGATAAACTCATCTTT. Translating it yields CALGESGGSYGDWGADKLIF. The V gene is TRDV1, the J gene TRDJ1, with 8 nucleotides matching TRDD3. Per germline, CDR1 TSWWSYY and CDR2 QGS. Trimming removed 2 bases from V and 3 bases from J; junction bases left unmatched: 20. The CDR3 has 20 amino acids.

A few counts support this clone. A far bigger clonotype differs at one base, so this is likely a read error. Other DNA sequences from this sample encode an identical CDR3 as well. The CDR3 DNA follows: TGTGCTCTGCCAGGGGACGGCCCCTTGCCGACCATGGGGGATCCCATCGAGACCGATAAACTCATCTTT. Its protein product is CALPGDGPLPTMGDPIETDKLIF. The gene calls are TRDV1 and TRDJ1; 8 bases line up with TRDD3. Germline lookup yields CDR1 TSWWSYY and CDR2 QGS. The CDR3 spans 23 residues. V was pared by 9 bases and J by 2 bases, with 35 bases of the junction left unmatched.